These 30 T cell receptor beta chains originate from one sample sequenced in a study of spatial heterogeneity in lung cancer. Time point noted: sample taken at primary tumor resection. TCRs were sequenced from unsorted whole RNA of tumor, nontumor lung or PBMC. TCRdb re-derived calls from the 5' RACE reads in MiXCR, one entry per CDR3 protein. The sample has around 11,000 distinct CDR3 sequences, roughly 6.2% seen once; the top ten hold 25% to 35%. Source: PBMCs, taken at surgery. Receptors were obtained from a male donor with early-stage non-small cell lung cancer.

Turning to this clonotype: In a library made to pick up alpha chains, this beta chain is a stray read with a size that means little. The rearrangement uses TRBV7-8 and TRBJ1-1; no clear D gene. Looked up from germline, CDR1 is SGHVS and CDR2 is FQNEAQ. This CDR3 is built from 12 residues. Trimming removed 3 bases from V and 5 bases from J, with 7 bases in between. CDR3 DNA sequence: TGTGCCAGCAGCTTTCGTCTGACTGAAGCTTTCTTT. This sequence encodes CASSFRLTEAFF.

This clonotype was seen a handful of times. This beta chain represents an off-target read in a library built for alpha chains; its size is of limited meaning. The chain combines TRBV10-1 with TRBJ2-2, with 10 bases matching TRBD2. Per germline, CDR1 WNHNN and CDR2 SYGVQD (reference sequence). The CDR3 length is 15 residues. J was trimmed by 3 bases and V by 5 bases; bases with no gene match: 3. This CDR3 is CASSLAGVDTGELFF. In nucleotides, the CDR3 is TGCGCCAGCAGTCTAGCGGGAGTTGACACCGGGGAGCTGTTTTTT.

This clonotype was recorded many times. Little can be read into the size of this beta chain, an off-target read in a library designed for alpha chains. J is TRBJ2-2 and V is TRBV7-2; weak D call: TRBD1 (5 bases). V was clipped by 1 base and J by 0 bases, with 12 bases between them. The CDR3 sequence is 17 residues long. The germline V gene encodes CDR1 SGHTA and CDR2 FQGNSA. The CDR3 region is CASSLGSRGSNTGELFF. CDR3 DNA: TGTGCCAGCAGCTTAGGGAGTAGGGGATCGAACACCGGGGAGCTGTTTTTT.

This clonotype was observed at least ten times. This beta chain is an unintended read in a library built for alpha chains; its size means little. The chain employs TRBV10-3 and TRBJ1-2, with D possibly matching TRBD1 (6 bases). The CDR3 extends over 13 amino acids. Germline CDR1 ENHRY, CDR2 SYGVKD. V was clipped by 2 bases and J by 7 bases, with 11 bases between them. CDR3 nucleotide sequence: TGTGCCATCAGTGAGCCGTCAGGGGTTGGCTACACCTTC. Protein sequence: CAISEPSGVGYTF.

About this clonotype itself: Being off target in a library aimed at alpha chains, this beta chain has a size of little meaning. The chain has TRBV6-5 and TRBJ2-1, with 10 bases fitting TRBD1. CDR3 size: 15 residues. CDR1 and CDR2 from the germline V gene are MNHEY and SVGAGI. With 6 bases clipped from V and 6 bases from J, the junction kept 8 bases outside the gene matches. The CDR3 DNA follows: TGTGCCAGCAGCTACAGACAGGGGGCACCCAATGAGCAGTTCTTC. It yields the protein CASSYRQGAPNEQFF.

This clonotype was detected ten times or more. For a library built for alpha chains, this beta chain is a stray read; little rests on its size. V is TRBV18 and J is TRBJ1-1; no clear D. Trimming left V 5 bases short and J 1 base short, with 8 bases between. The CDR3 consists of 13 residues. The germline V gene has CDR1 KGHSH and CDR2 LQKENI. CDR3 protein: CASSASGNTEAFF. In DNA, the CDR3 is TGTGCCAGCTCAGCCTCTGGGAACACTGAAGCTTTCTTT.

Regarding this clonotype: Little can be read into the size of this beta chain, an off-target read in a library designed for alpha chains. J is TRBJ2-3 and V is TRBV28, with 15 bases fitting TRBD2. This CDR3 is built from 16 residues. Unmatched junction bases numbered 8, after V lost 7 bases and J lost 6 bases. CDR1 and CDR2 from the germline V gene are MDHEN and SYDVKM. The CDR3 DNA follows: TGTGCCAGCACCCTCGGACTAGCGGGAGGGGGGGATACGCAGTATTTT. Residues: CASTLGLAGGGDTQYF. The full variable domain, its missing parts supplied by reference TRBV28 and TRBJ2-3, is DVKVTQSSRYLVKRTGEKVFLECVQDMDHENMFWYRQDPGLGLRLIYFSYDVKMKEKGDIPEGYSVSREKKERFSLILESASTNQTSMYLCASTLGLAGGGDTQYFGPGTRLTVL.

By frequency in the sample, this clonotype is medium-sized. This beta chain represents an off-target read in a library built for alpha chains; its size is of limited meaning. This rearrangement joins TRBV28 to TRBJ2-5; a possible D gene is TRBD1 (7 bases). There are 15 residues in the CDR3. The V gene lost 6 bases and the J gene lost 2 bases, with 16 bases spanning the gap. Looked up from germline, CDR1 is MDHEN and CDR2 is SYDVKM. This CDR3 is CASSSQGRPQETQYF. The CDR3 region has the DNA TGTGCCAGCAGCTCACAGGGGAGGCCACAAGAGACCCAGTACTTC.

This clonotype was recorded many times. This beta chain appears as a stray read in a library generated for alpha chains; its size is not informative. In DNA form, the CDR3 reads TGTGCCAGCAGCCAACTAGCGGGGAAATACGAGCAGTACTTC. This encodes CASSQLAGKYEQYF. The chain combines TRBV4-2 with TRBJ2-7, with 9 bases matching TRBD2. There are 14 residues in the CDR3. CDR1 LGHNA and CDR2 YNFKEQ come from the germline V gene. V was clipped by 2 bases and J by 4 bases; unmatched bases: 3.

Remarks on this clonotype: This beta chain is a stray sequence in a library constructed for alpha chains; its clone size is not meaningful. The rearrangement links TRBV6-6 to TRBJ2-5; no firm D call. This CDR3 is built from 11 residues. V was clipped by 5 bases and J by 4 bases, with 5 bases between them. Germline V lookup: CDR1 MNHNY, CDR2 SVGAGI (reference sequence). The CDR3 protein is CASSPRETQYF. The CDR3 region has the DNA TGTGCCAGCAGTCCGAGAGAGACCCAGTACTTC.

A note on this clonotype: The size of this beta chain means little, since it is a stray read in a library made for alpha chains. The V gene is TRBV4-3, the J gene TRBJ1-2; no clear D. The CDR3 sequence is 14 residues long. The V gene lost 0 bases and the J gene lost 4 bases, with 9 bases spanning the gap. From germline, CDR1 is LGHNA and CDR2 YSLEER. The CDR3 reads CASSQERVVYGYTF. The DNA of the CDR3 is TGCGCCAGCAGCCAAGAAAGGGTCGTCTATGGCTACACCTTC.

This clonotype showed up just a few times. This beta chain represents an off-target read in a library built for alpha chains; its size is of limited meaning. The chain is built from TRBV6-5 and TRBJ2-7; 9 nucleotides align to TRBD1. The germline V gene encodes CDR1 MNHEY and CDR2 SVGAGI. J was trimmed by 3 bases and V by 6 bases; bases with no gene match: 15. The CDR3 consists of 17 residues. CDR3 nucleotide sequence: TGTGCCAGCAGGCCAAGCCCCGGGACAGGGTCCCTCTACGAGCAGTACTTC. This gives the protein CASRPSPGTGSLYEQYF.

A note on this clonotype: This beta chain is off target for a library built for alpha chains, so its abundance means little. The CDR3 spells CSAYTGRDGYTF. In DNA form, the CDR3 reads TGCAGTGCTTACACAGGGCGAGATGGCTACACCTTC. V and J are TRBV20-1 and TRBJ1-2; D may be TRBD1 (6 bases). Germline V gives CDR1 DFQATT, CDR2 SNEGSKA (reference sequence). This CDR3 has 12 residues. Trimming shortened V by 5 bases and J by 6 bases, and 13 bases separated the two germline ends.

Only a few counts were recorded for this clonotype. This clone may be a read error of a much larger clone one base away. This beta chain lies outside the target of a library built for alpha chains; its clone size means little. J is TRBJ2-1 and V is TRBV3-1, with TRBD1 matching over 8 bases. Per germline, CDR1 LGHDT and CDR2 YNNKEL (reference sequence). Losses at the gene ends were 3 bases for V and 7 bases for J; bases not matched to a gene: 5. The CDR3 is 14 amino acids. CDR3 residues: CASSHGRTGNEQFF. The DNA of the CDR3 is TGTGCCAGCAGCCATGGTCGGACAGGGAATGAGCAGTTCTTC.

The sample holds many counts of this clonotype. Within a library made for alpha chains, this beta chain is off target, and its count is uninformative. V gene TRBV28 combines with J gene TRBJ1-2; TRBD1 matches at 10 bases. The germline CDR1 and CDR2 sequences are MDHEN and SYDVKM. This CDR3 is 15 amino acids long. V gave up 7 bases and J gave up 3 bases; unmatched junction bases: 8. CDR3 sequence (DNA): TGTGCCAGCACCCCCGCCGGGACAGGGGACTATGGCTACACCTTC. It yields the protein CASTPAGTGDYGYTF.

This clonotype was seen more than once but under ten times. The library was built for alpha chains, so this beta chain is an off-target read and its size means little. This chain links TRBV7-9 with TRBJ2-1, with a weak D call TRBD2 (5 bases). Germline-derived CDR1 and CDR2 are SEHNR and FQNEAQ (reference sequence). Trimming removed 5 bases at V and 0 bases at J, with 17 bases between. This CDR3 spans 17 amino acids. The CDR3: CASSPPFRAGSYNEQFF. The CDR3 DNA sequence: TGTGCCAGCAGCCCTCCCTTCCGGGCGGGCTCCTACAATGAGCAGTTCTTC.

This clonotype was detected only a few times. As an off-target read in a library built for alpha chains, this beta chain has a frequency of little significance. V is TRBV6-6 and J is TRBJ2-2, with D perhaps matching TRBD1 or TRBD2 (5 bases each). CDR1 and CDR2 from the germline V gene are MNHNY and SVGAGI (reference sequence). V lost 5 bases, J lost 1 base, and 8 bases lay in between. CDR3 length: 14 residues. The CDR3 DNA reads TGTGCCAGCAGTCTGGGGGTGAACACCGGGGAGCTGTTTTTT. Amino acids: CASSLGVNTGELFF.

This clonotype has more than one count but fewer than ten. This beta chain is an unintended read in a library built for alpha chains; its size means little. The J gene is TRBJ2-1, the V gene TRBV7-6, with D tentatively TRBD1 (6 bases). V was clipped by 2 bases and J by 9 bases, with 11 bases between them. The CDR3 runs 13 residues. Germline V gene sequence: CDR1 SGHVS, CDR2 FNYEAQ. The CDR3 reads CASSLTGYGEQFF. CDR3 DNA sequence: TGTGCCAGCAGCTTAACAGGGTACGGTGAGCAGTTCTTC.

This clonotype is medium-sized. Within a library made for alpha chains, this beta chain is off target, and its count is uninformative. The rearrangement uses TRBV29-1 and TRBJ2-5; no firm D call. Trimming stripped 4 bases from V and 5 bases from J, with 14 bases between. Germline CDR1 and CDR2: SQVTM and ANQGSEA. This CDR3 has 13 amino acids. This chain's CDR3 is CSVGASVGETQYF. CDR3 coding DNA: TGCAGCGTTGGAGCGTCTGTTGGGGAGACCCAGTACTTC. Combining the CDR3 with reference TRBV29-1 and TRBJ2-5 gives the whole variable domain SAVISQKPSRDICQRGTSLTIQCQVDSQVTMMFWYRQQPGQSLTLIATANQGSEATYESGFVIDKFPISRPNLTFSTLTVSNMSPEDSSIYLCSVGASVGETQYFGPGTRLLVL.

Details on this clonotype: Because the library targeted alpha chains, this beta chain is an off-target read whose size means little. The J gene is TRBJ1-2, the V gene TRBV19, with 7 bases that match TRBD1. V gave up 5 bases and J gave up 5 bases; unmatched junction bases: 11. The CDR3 is 15 residues long. Germline values: CDR1 LNHDA, CDR2 SQIVND (reference sequence). The CDR3 DNA reads TGTGCCAGTAGTCCTTATCGGGACAGCCGGTATGGCTACACCTTC. Protein sequence: CASSPYRDSRYGYTF.

This clonotype is medium-sized within its sample. Being off target in a library aimed at alpha chains, this beta chain has a size of little meaning. This chain links TRBV28 with TRBJ1-4; D possibly corresponds to TRBD1 (5 bases). CDR3 size: 14 residues. Germline assignment: CDR1 MDHEN and CDR2 SYDVKM. Trimming left V 6 bases short and J 3 bases short, with 11 bases between. CDR3 residues: CASSRQGPNEKLFF. The DNA for the CDR3 is TGTGCCAGCAGCAGGCAGGGCCCTAATGAAAAACTGTTTTTT.

Concerning this clonotype: Found in a library prepared for alpha chains, this beta chain is an off-target read, and its abundance has little meaning. The chain recombines TRBV5-1 with TRBJ2-1; perhaps TRBD2 as D (6 bases). This CDR3 is 14 amino acids long. Germline V gene sequence: CDR1 SGHRS, CDR2 YFSETQ. V was pared by 0 bases and J by 9 bases, with 13 bases between. The CDR3 region is CASSLDTSQGEQFF. CDR3 DNA: TGCGCCAGCAGCTTGGATACTAGCCAGGGTGAGCAGTTCTTC.

This clonotype was picked up many times. Found in a library prepared for alpha chains, this beta chain is an off-target read, and its abundance has little meaning. The chain has TRBV9 and TRBJ2-3, with 10 bases identical to TRBD2. V was pared by 2 bases and J by 1 base, with 4 bases of the junction left unmatched. CDR1 is SGDLS, CDR2 YYNGEE, per germline. The length of the CDR3 is 16 residues. CDR3 region: CASSVSSGGGTDTQYF. DNA of the CDR3: TGTGCCAGCAGCGTTTCTAGCGGGGGAGGCACAGATACGCAGTATTTT.

About this clonotype itself: Little can be read into the size of this beta chain, an off-target read in a library designed for alpha chains. V and J are TRBV20-1 and TRBJ2-5; 8 nucleotides agree with TRBD2. The CDR3 totals 14 residues. With 3 bases clipped from V and 6 bases from J, the junction kept 9 bases outside the gene matches. The germline V gene encodes CDR1 DFQATT and CDR2 SNEGSKA (reference sequence). The CDR3 DNA is TGCAGTGCTAGTGCTGCGGGGGGCGCGAAGACCCAGTACTTC. Translation gives CSASAAGGAKTQYF.

This clonotype was observed many times. This beta chain slipped into a library made for alpha chains as a stray read, so its size is not meaningful. V gene TRBV5-1 combines with J gene TRBJ2-5; 11 positions match TRBD2. Losses at the gene ends were 1 base for V and 0 bases for J; bases not matched to a gene: 17. This CDR3 has 21 amino acids. Germline CDR1 SGHRS, CDR2 YFSETQ. CDR3 amino acids: CASSLKQGMRLAGYYQETQYF. CDR3 DNA sequence: TGCGCCAGCAGCTTGAAACAGGGGATGAGACTAGCGGGATATTACCAAGAGACCCAGTACTTC.

This clonotype was recorded many times. Since it is a stray read in a library aimed at alpha chains, this beta chain has a size that is not meaningful. The rearrangement uses TRBV11-1 and TRBJ1-4; possibly TRBD1 for D (5 bases). Germline V gives CDR1 SGHAT, CDR2 FQDESV (reference sequence). CDR3 length: 14 residues. V shed 5 bases and J shed 3 bases, with 10 bases lying between them. This CDR3 reads CASSTDSSNEKLFF. CDR3 nucleotides: TGTGCCAGCAGCACCGACAGCTCTAATGAAAAACTGTTTTTT.

Judged by abundance, this clonotype is medium-sized. This beta chain is an off-target read within a library intended for alpha chains, so its frequency means little. This chain links TRBV4-1 with TRBJ2-7; D gene ambiguous. The CDR3 consists of 14 residues. CDR1 and CDR2 from the germline V gene are MGHRA and YSYEKL. The germline V and J ends were trimmed by 0 bases and 6 bases, with 12 bases remaining between them. The CDR3 nucleotides read TGCGCCAGCAGCCAAGATGGCTATGGCGGCGAGCAGTACTTC. It encodes CASSQDGYGGEQYF.

On this clonotype: The library was designed around alpha chains, so this beta chain is a stray read whose abundance carries little weight. The chain recombines TRBV7-8 with TRBJ1-1; D is uncertain. Germline CDR1 SGHVS, CDR2 FQNEAQ. V was trimmed by 1 base and J by 1 base, leaving 4 bases between them. The CDR3 is 13 residues long. The CDR3 bases are TGTGCCAGCAGCTTAGTAGGGAACACTGAAGCTTTCTTT. Translation gives CASSLVGNTEAFF.

As concerns this clonotype: A read error is likely, as this CDR3 ends without the conserved phenylalanine or tryptophan. It is unclear where the CDR3 begins or ends on the DNA, so no DNA is shown, and the CDR3 is as TCRdb lists it. In a library made to pick up alpha chains, this beta chain is a stray read with a size that means little. The V gene is TRBV7-8, the J gene TRBJ2-3; TRBD1, the D gene given by the table, was not confirmed from the DNA. The CDR3 region is 13 residues in length, termini included. Germline loops: CDR1 SGHVS, CDR2 FQNEAQ. The CDR3 here is CASSRDRSDTLYS.

Points on this clonotype: The library was built for alpha chains, so this beta chain is an off-target read and its size means little. The chain has TRBV12-3 or TRBV12-4 and TRBJ2-7; TRBD1 aligns across 8 bases. There are 13 residues in the CDR3. Trimming cost V 5 bases and J 2 bases; bases outside gene matches: 2. In DNA, the CDR3 is TGTGCCAGCAGTCCGACAGGGGCCTACGAGCAGTACTTC. Protein sequence: CASSPTGAYEQYF.